These 21 T cell receptor beta chains originate from one sample sequenced in a study of cytotoxic CD8 clonotypes in ibrutinib-treated CLL. Generated by immunoSEQ multiplex PCR, the TCRdb table keeps only in-frame clones and is missing some. The sample consists of some 140,000 clones, 91% of them appearing once. The starting material was PBMCs, obtained after 12 months of ibrutinib treatment. These receptors were obtained from a human donor with chronic lymphocytic leukemia.

V gene TRBV27 combines with J gene TRBJ1-5; D is unclear. Germline values: CDR1 MNHEY, CDR2 SMNVEV (reference sequence). There are 14 residues in the CDR3. Trimming took 2 bases from V and 0 from J, leaving 5 bases between them. CDR3 DNA sequence: TGTGCCAGCAGTTTAAGTTATAGCAATCAGCCCCAGCATTTT. It is translated as CASSLSYSNQPQHF.

This sequence joins TRBV2 and TRBJ2-4; D possibly corresponds to TRBD1 (5 bases). The CDR3 length is 15 residues. CDR1 and CDR2 from the germline V gene are SNHLY and FYNNEI. V was pared by 6 bases and J by 0 bases, with 12 bases between. The CDR3 nucleotides read TGTGCCAGCAGCAGACAGAGTTTAGCCAAAAACATTCAGTACTTC. Residues: CASSRQSLAKNIQYF.

The chain couples TRBV28 to TRBJ1-5; D gene uncertain. The length of the CDR3 is 15 residues. Germline-derived CDR1 and CDR2 are MDHEN and SYDVKM. V was pared by 5 bases and J by 0 bases, with 11 bases between. The CDR3 is CASSPPGLSNQPQHF. In DNA form, the CDR3 reads TGTGCCAGCAGTCCCCCGGGTCTTAGCAATCAGCCCCAGCATTTT.

This clone was seen a single time. The chain combines TRBV27 with TRBJ1-5; D is perhaps TRBD1 (5 bases). This CDR3 contains 13 residues. The V end lost 8 bases, the J end lost 3 bases, and 11 bases lay between the germline ends. Germline V gives CDR1 MNHEY, CDR2 SMNVEV (reference sequence). For the CDR3, the DNA is TGTGCCAGCTCCGACAGATACAATCAGCCCCAGCATTTT. Translated, it gives CASSDRYNQPQHF.

The chain recombines TRBV27 with TRBJ2-3, with 9 bases identical to TRBD2. Germline trimming cut 7 bases from V and 2 bases from J; bases unmatched to any gene: 7. The CDR3 is 15 amino acids. CDR1 MNHEY and CDR2 SMNVEV come from the germline V gene (reference sequence). The DNA of the CDR3 is TGTGCCAGCACTCCCATAGCGGGAGCCACAGATACGCAGTATTTT. Translating gives CASTPIAGATDTQYF.

This chain links TRBV29-1 with TRBJ2-1; the match to TRBD1 covers 11 bases. V shed 2 bases, J shed 4 bases, and the junction held 7 bases outside the gene matches. This CDR3 spans 16 amino acids. In germline, CDR1 is SQVTM, CDR2 ANQGSEA. For the CDR3, the DNA is TGCAGCGTTGAACCGGGACAGGGGGACGCGTACAATGAGCAGTTCTTC. Its protein product is CSVEPGQGDAYNEQFF.

The CDR3: CASSEKGKGSNQPQHF. CDR3 DNA: TGTGCCAGCAGTGAGAAGGGGAAGGGGAGCAATCAGCCCCAGCATTTT. The chain links TRBV2 to TRBJ1-5; a possible D gene is TRBD1 (5 bases). The germline CDR1 and CDR2 sequences are SNHLY and FYNNEI. The CDR3 has 16 amino acids. Between the trimmed V and J ends, which lost 3 bases and 1 base, there was a span of 13 bases.

This clone was recorded only once. The rearrangement links TRBV11-1 to TRBJ2-7; D is unresolved. CDR1 SGHAT and CDR2 FQDESV come from the germline V gene (reference sequence). The CDR3 spans 13 residues. Trimming took off 2 bases at V and 0 bases at J, with 5 bases between the two ends. The DNA of the CDR3 is TGTGCCAGCAGCTTAAGTGGCTCCTACGAGCAGTACTTC. Amino acid sequence: CASSLSGSYEQYF.

This chain uses TRBV27 with TRBJ1-2, with D perhaps TRBD1 (5 bases). CDR3 length equals 13 residues. The V and J ends lost 4 bases and 8 bases respectively, with 14 bases between them. CDR1 and CDR2 (germline): MNHEY, SMNVEV (reference sequence). CDR3 sequence (DNA): TGTGCCAGCAGTTCGGGGGGAATGAGGGGCTACACCTTC. Amino acids: CASSSGGMRGYTF.

The CDR3 reads CASSQARVDTQYF. The CDR3 nucleotides read TGCGCCAGCAGCCAAGCGAGGGTAGATACGCAGTATTTT. The chain is built from TRBV4-1 and TRBJ2-3; a possible D gene is TRBD2 (5 bases). Per the germline V gene, CDR1 is MGHRA and CDR2 is YSYEKL. The V and J ends lost 1 base and 5 bases respectively, with 7 bases between them. The CDR3 has 13 residues.

This chain joins TRBV28 and TRBJ2-5; perhaps TRBD2 as D (5 bases). V was clipped by 6 bases and J by 4 bases, with 15 bases between them. CDR1 and CDR2 from the germline V gene are MDHEN and SYDVKM. CDR3 size: 14 residues. CDR3 sequence reads: CASSPASPRETQYF. The CDR3 DNA follows: TGTGCCAGCAGCCCTGCTAGCCCCCGAGAGACCCAGTACTTC.

The chain carries TRBV12-5 and TRBJ2-1; no reliable D call. The CDR3 has 17 amino acids. V was cut by 0 bases and J by 5 bases, with 17 bases left in between. Germline V gives CDR1 LGHNT, CDR2 FRNRAP. The CDR3 spells CASGLVLHRNFNNEQFF. For the CDR3, the DNA is TGTGCTAGTGGTTTGGTACTGCACAGAAATTTTAACAATGAGCAGTTCTTC.

This chain links TRBV28 with TRBJ2-1; 9 nucleotides match TRBD1. Losses at the gene ends were 4 bases for V and 6 bases for J; bases not matched to a gene: 4. Looked up from germline, CDR1 is MDHEN and CDR2 is SYDVKM. The CDR3 runs 14 residues. CDR3 DNA: TGTGCCAGCAGTTACAGGGGGCTGATCAATGAGCAGTTCTTC. It is translated as CASSYRGLINEQFF. Full variable domain (remainder filled in from reference TRBV28 and TRBJ2-1): DVKVTQSSRYLVKRTGEKVFLECVQDMDHENMFWYRQDPGLGLRLIYFSYDVKMKEKGDIPEGYSVSREKKERFSLILESASTNQTSMYLCASSYRGLINEQFFGPGTRLTVL.

The chain uses TRBV6-1 and TRBJ2-3, with D possibly TRBD1 on 5 matching bases. The V gene lost 3 bases and the J gene lost 0 bases, with 10 bases spanning the gap. The CDR3 is made up of 15 amino acids. Germline CDR1 is MNHNS and CDR2 is SASEGT. The CDR3 DNA follows: TGTGCCAGCAGTGAGTCGACAGTGAGCACAGATACGCAGTATTTT. Translated, it gives CASSESTVSTDTQYF.

This sequence joins TRBV2 and TRBJ2-1, with 10 bases matching TRBD2. The CDR3 spans 15 residues. J was trimmed by 8 bases and V by 6 bases; bases with no gene match: 10. CDR1 is SNHLY, CDR2 FYNNEI, per germline. The CDR3 loop reads CASRISSGRTHEQFF. DNA for the CDR3: TGTGCCAGCAGGATCTCTAGCGGGAGAACCCATGAGCAGTTCTTC. Together with reference TRBV2 and TRBJ2-1, the CDR3 gives the full variable domain: EPEVTQTPSHQVTQMGQEVILRCVPISNHLYFYWYRQILGQKVEFLVSFYNNEISEKSEIFDDQFSVERPDGSNFTLKIRSTKLEDSAMYFCASRISSGRTHEQFFGPGTRLTVL.

The V call is TRBV9, the J call TRBJ2-2; D remains unclear. Trimming took off 0 bases at V and 7 bases at J, with 7 bases between the two ends. The CDR3 runs 13 residues. Germline lookup yields CDR1 SGDLS and CDR2 YYNGEE. In DNA, the CDR3 is TGTGCCAGCAGCGTAGCGGTTGGCGGGGAGCTGTTTTTT. Protein: CASSVAVGGELFF.

This clone came up once. The chain recombines TRBV9 with TRBJ2-7; 8 bases are shared with TRBD2. This CDR3 is built from 13 residues. V trimming: 1 base; J trimming: 7 bases; junction bases outside the gene matches: 4. The V gene's germline CDR1 is SGDLS and CDR2 YYNGEE. The CDR3 DNA follows: TGTGCCAGCAGCGTAAATATAGCGGGGGAGCAGTACTTC. Protein: CASSVNIAGEQYF. The complete variable domain, with remaining parts taken from reference TRBV9 and TRBJ2-7, reads DSGVTQTPKHLITATGQRVTLRCSPRSGDLSVYWYQQSLDQGLQFLIQYYNGEERAKGNILERFSAQQFPDLHSELNLSSLELGDSALYFCASSVNIAGEQYFGPGTRLTVT.

The V call is TRBV28, the J call TRBJ2-7, with 10 bases fitting TRBD2. CDR1 and CDR2 from the germline V gene are MDHEN and SYDVKM. CDR3 length: 15 residues. The V segment lost 8 bases and the J segment 6 bases; nucleotides outside the gene matches: 13. CDR3 DNA: TGTGCCAGCGGAACAGCGGGAGGGCCTTTCCGCGAGCAGTACTTC. Translating it yields CASGTAGGPFREQYF.

The chain combines TRBV28 with TRBJ1-1, with TRBD1 matching 8 bases. The CDR3 has 15 residues. CDR1 and CDR2 (germline): MDHEN, SYDVKM. V trimming: 8 bases; J trimming: 5 bases; junction bases outside the gene matches: 13. The CDR3 sequence is CASGLPGGSGTEAFF. The DNA for the CDR3 is TGTGCCAGCGGGTTGCCAGGGGGCTCGGGGACTGAAGCTTTCTTT.

The chain recombines TRBV13 with TRBJ2-7; D ambiguous. Trimming cost V 4 bases and J 7 bases, with 17 bases left between them. Germline V gene sequence: CDR1 PRHDT, CDR2 FYEKMQ (reference sequence). This CDR3 has 14 residues. CDR3 residues: CASSSPSGRGEQYF. As DNA, the CDR3 is TGTGCCAGCAGCTCCCCCTCGGGTCGTGGAGAGCAGTACTTC.

This chain joins TRBV27 and TRBJ2-3; 9 bases match TRBD2. CDR1 and CDR2 from the germline V gene are MNHEY and SMNVEV (reference sequence). The V segment lost 2 bases and the J segment 6 bases; nucleotides outside the gene matches: 6. CDR3 size: 15 residues. The CDR3 DNA reads as TGTGCCAGCAGTTTAGGAGCGGGAGGTCCGGATACGCAGTATTTT. This translates into CASSLGAGGPDTQYF.